One sample yielded the 12 T cell receptor beta chains listed below, sequenced in a study of blood T cells in healthy people across ages. A second roughly 6 to 11 cycle PCR used barcoded and J-beta primers. TCRdb recomputed calls from the 5' RACE reads with MiXCR, one row per CDR3 protein. The sample has 1.5 million to 2 million distinct CDR3 sequences, roughly 50% seen once. Sample: blood. Receptor source: a woman in her 40s in good health.

CDR3 in amino acids: CSAFPGTGLADTQYF. Written as DNA, the CDR3 is TGCAGTGCCTTCCCCGGGACAGGGCTCGCAGATACGCAGTATTTT. The chain uses TRBV20-1 and TRBJ2-3; 9 nucleotides align to TRBD1. Trimming at V came to 6 bases and at J to 4 bases, leaving 11 bases not matched to a gene. The CDR3 consists of 15 residues. Per germline, CDR1 DFQATT and CDR2 SNEGSKA (reference sequence).

This sequence joins TRBV6-5 and TRBJ2-5, with TRBD1 matching over 8 bases. CDR1 MNHEY and CDR2 SVGAGI come from the germline V gene. The trim removed 7 bases at V and 5 bases at J, leaving 12 bases unmatched. The CDR3 consists of 15 residues. CDR3 region: CASNLVTGAGETQYF. The CDR3, as DNA: TGTGCCAGCAACCTTGTGACAGGGGCGGGCGAGACCCAGTACTTC.

This chain connects TRBV4-3 to TRBJ1-2, with D possibly TRBD1 on 6 matching bases. CDR1 and CDR2 (germline): LGHNA, YSLEER. This CDR3 contains 16 residues. Deletions cut 0 bases from V and 0 bases from J, with 11 bases between. CDR3 amino acids: CASSQDLGGPNYGYTF. The DNA of the CDR3 is TGCGCCAGCAGCCAAGATCTTGGGGGCCCTAACTATGGCTACACCTTC.

The chain uses TRBV6-2 or TRBV6-3 and TRBJ2-5; maybe TRBD2 (5 bases). The V gene lost 0 bases and the J gene lost 5 bases, with 16 bases spanning the gap. CDR1 is MNHEY and CDR2 is SVGEGT in the germline V gene. The CDR3 totals 16 residues. The CDR3 nucleotides are TGTGCCAGCAGTTACTCTGGCGCCCGGAGGTGGGAGACCCAGTACTTC. This translates into CASSYSGARRWETQYF.

The CDR3 DNA follows: TGTGCCAGCAGCTTGGCCAGCTCGAACACCGGGGAGCTGTTTTTT. It is translated as CASSLASSNTGELFF. The chain carries TRBV5-5 and TRBJ2-2; D not certain. CDR3 length: 15 amino acids. The germline V gene has CDR1 SGHKS and CDR2 YYEKEE (reference sequence). V was cut by 0 bases and J by 0 bases, with 6 bases left in between.

This clonotype was seen only a few times. The chain combines TRBV27 with TRBJ2-3; no firm D call. The CDR3 totals 16 residues. Trimming stripped 3 bases from V and 0 bases from J, with 13 bases between. Germline CDR1 MNHEY, CDR2 SMNVEV (reference sequence). In DNA, the CDR3 is TGTGCCAGCAGTTTCCTCGGACGTACTAGCACAGATACGCAGTATTTT. Translated: CASSFLGRTSTDTQYF.

The V and J genes are TRBV27 and TRBJ1-2, with TRBD1 matching over 9 bases. CDR3 length equals 17 residues. Losses at the gene ends were 5 bases for V and 0 bases for J; bases not matched to a gene: 10. Germline V gene lookup returns CDR1 MNHEY and CDR2 SMNVEV (reference sequence). Written as DNA, the CDR3 is TGTGCCAGCAGTACCCGGTCCGGGACAGGGTCTAACTATGGCTACACCTTC. It encodes CASSTRSGTGSNYGYTF.

This clonotype was observed at least ten times. Written as DNA, the CDR3 is TGCAGCGTTTCTGGAAGCTCCTACGAGCAGTACTTC. It yields the protein CSVSGSSYEQYF. V gene TRBV29-1 combines with J gene TRBJ2-7; D is unresolved. Germline loops: CDR1 SQVTM, CDR2 ANQGSEA. Trimming shortened V by 5 bases and J by 0 bases, and 8 bases separated the two germline ends. The CDR3 spans 12 residues.

J is TRBJ2-5 and V is TRBV28, with D tentatively TRBD1 (5 bases). Trimming removed 2 bases from V and 3 bases from J, with 10 bases in between. Germline V lookup: CDR1 MDHEN, CDR2 SYDVKM. This CDR3 has 14 residues. The CDR3 DNA follows: TGTGCCAGCAGTTTACACGACAGAAAAGAGACCCAGTACTTC. This translates into CASSLHDRKETQYF. Drawing the rest from reference TRBV28 and TRBJ2-5, the complete variable domain is DVKVTQSSRYLVKRTGEKVFLECVQDMDHENMFWYRQDPGLGLRLIYFSYDVKMKEKGDIPEGYSVSREKKERFSLILESASTNQTSMYLCASSLHDRKETQYFGPGTRLLVL.

The chain carries TRBV20-1 and TRBJ2-4; 8 bases fit TRBD2. Germline CDR1 and CDR2: DFQATT and SNEGSKA (reference sequence). Trimming cost V 1 base and J 0 bases; bases outside gene matches: 11. The CDR3 extends over 18 amino acids. In DNA form, the CDR3 reads TGCAGTGCTAGAGCCCAGGGCGGGGGGTTACTAGCCAAAAACATTCAGTACTTC. Amino acid sequence: CSARAQGGGLLAKNIQYF.

The chain links TRBV9 to TRBJ2-1, with TRBD1 identical over 9 bases. V was pared by 3 bases and J by 7 bases, with 8 bases of the junction left unmatched. The CDR3 length is 15 residues. Per the germline V gene, CDR1 is SGDLS and CDR2 is YYNGEE. CDR3 sequence (DNA): TGTGCCAGCAGCGACGACAGGGGGAGAGGGAATGAGCAGTTCTTC. Translating gives CASSDDRGRGNEQFF. Variable domain in full (rest from reference TRBV9 and TRBJ2-1): DSGVTQTPKHLITATGQRVTLRCSPRSGDLSVYWYQQSLDQGLQFLIQYYNGEERAKGNILERFSAQQFPDLHSELNLSSLELGDSALYFCASSDDRGRGNEQFFGPGTRLTVL.

The chain is built from TRBV6-2 or TRBV6-3 and TRBJ2-5, with 8 bases identical to TRBD1. The tail of the sequence fits TRBJ2-7 better, so the J call may be wrong. Germline V CDR1 and CDR2: MNHEY, SVGEGT. This CDR3 spans 16 amino acids. The CDR3 region has the DNA TGTGCCAGCAGTTACGTTCCCGGGACAGGCTCCTACGAGCAGTACTTC. Protein: CASSYVPGTGSYEQYF.